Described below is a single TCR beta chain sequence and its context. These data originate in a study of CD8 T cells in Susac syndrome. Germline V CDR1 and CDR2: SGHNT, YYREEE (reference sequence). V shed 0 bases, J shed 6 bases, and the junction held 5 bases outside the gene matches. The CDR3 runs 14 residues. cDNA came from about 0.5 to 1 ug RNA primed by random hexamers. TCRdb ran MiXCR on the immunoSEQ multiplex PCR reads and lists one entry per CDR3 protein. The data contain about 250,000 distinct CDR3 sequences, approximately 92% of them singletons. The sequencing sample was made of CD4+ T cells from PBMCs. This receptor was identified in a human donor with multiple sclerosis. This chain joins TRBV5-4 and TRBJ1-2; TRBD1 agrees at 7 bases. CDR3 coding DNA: TGTGCCAGCAGCTTGGGACAGGGCCAAAATGGCTACACCTTC. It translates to CASSLGQGQNGYTF.